This T cell receptor (beta chain) was identified in a study of cytomegalovirus exposure and HLA in healthy donors. Broader study findings: Productive rates of about 90% or about 30% were seen for most TCR beta V segments in an earlier analysis. Association of a missense DCLRE1C variant with TCR beta V- and J-gene trimming was reported in a later analysis.

The CDR3 has 16 amino acids. The ends lost 0 bases at V and 0 bases at J; junction bases unmatched: 5. Germline assignment: CDR1 SGHRS and CDR2 YFSETQ. Amplification used 60 Vbeta primers and 13 Jbeta primers. Here immunoSEQ multiplex PCR was the method, and the copy in TCRdb shows in-frame clones only, minus some. The sample holds around 210,000 clones, around 78% seen once. On this clone: What it binds is unknown.

Source material: PBMCs. The sequence was obtained from a boy aged 5-17 years in good health and CMV-seronegative. This chain joins TRBV5-1 and TRBJ2-7, with 8 bases lining up with TRBD1. The CDR3 DNA reads as TGCGCCAGCAGCTTGGCCTACGGACAGGGCTCCTACGAGCAGTACTTC. Translated, it gives CASSLAYGQGSYEQYF.